The 13 T cell receptor beta chains listed next were all sequenced from one sample in a study of blood T cell repertoires in COVID-19. Clones were sequenced by immunoSEQ multiplex PCR, and TCRdb holds only the in-frame ones, with some missing. The sample carries over 100,000 clones, about 85% recorded once. Sequencing was performed on peripheral blood. The source of these receptors is a man aged 40-50 years with acute or convalescent COVID-19.

This clone was detected once. The chain uses TRBV6-6 and TRBJ2-2; D unresolved. This CDR3 is built from 16 residues. Trimming took 0 bases from V and 1 from J, leaving 9 bases between them. CDR1 is MNHNY and CDR2 is SVGAGI in the germline V gene (reference sequence). CDR3 sequence reads: CASSYSTLGNTGELFF. DNA for the CDR3: TGTGCCAGCAGTTACTCGACTCTGGGGAACACCGGGGAGCTGTTTTTT.

This chain joins TRBV2 and TRBJ1-5; D uncertain. The CDR3 has 13 amino acids. Germline loops: CDR1 SNHLY, CDR2 FYNNEI. V dropped 7 bases and J dropped 4 bases, with 11 bases sitting between them. DNA for the CDR3: TGTGCCAGCACGGTCTGGGCAAATCAGCCCCAGCATTTT. This codes for CASTVWANQPQHF.

In this sample, this clone turned up once. The CDR3 is CASFLGRTNTEAFF. The CDR3 DNA reads TGTGCCAGCTTCCTCGGACGGACAAACACTGAAGCTTTCTTT. This chain links TRBV18 with TRBJ1-1; D possibly corresponds to TRBD1 (5 bases). The V gene's germline CDR1 is KGHSH and CDR2 LQKENI. There are 14 residues in the CDR3. V was cut by 7 bases and J by 2 bases, with 14 bases left in between.

This chain links TRBV11-2 with TRBJ2-5, with D tentatively TRBD1 (6 bases). This CDR3 has 15 amino acids. Germline CDR1 SGHAT, CDR2 FQNNGV. V shed 1 base and J shed 5 bases, with 14 bases lying between them. The CDR3 spells CASSLVIGGMETQYF. The CDR3 region has the DNA TGTGCCAGCAGCTTAGTAATAGGGGGAATGGAGACCCAGTACTTC. Full variable domain (remainder filled in from reference TRBV11-2 and TRBJ2-5): EAGVAQSPRYKIIEKRQSVAFWCNPISGHATLYWYQQILGQGPKLLIQFQNNGVVDDSQLPKDRFSAERLKGVDSTLKIQPAKLEDSAVYLCASSLVIGGMETQYFGPGTRLLVL.

The chain is built from TRBV19 and TRBJ1-2; D call uncertain. There are 14 residues in the CDR3. The germline CDR1 and CDR2 sequences are LNHDA and SQIVND (reference sequence). V was cut by 5 bases and J by 0 bases, with 10 bases left in between. The CDR3 coding sequence is TGTGCCAGTAGTCGCCAGGCCACTAACTATGGCTACACCTTC. It encodes CASSRQATNYGYTF.

This CDR3 reads CASWNGEQFF. The CDR3 DNA follows: TGTGCCAGCTGGAACGGGGAGCAGTTCTTC. The rearrangement joins TRBV18 to TRBJ2-1; D call uncertain. The CDR3 has 10 residues. Per germline, CDR1 KGHSH and CDR2 LQKENI. Trimming took 7 bases from V and 10 from J, leaving 8 bases between them.

The DNA of the CDR3 is TGTGCCAGCAGCTTTAGCGCGAACACCGGGGAGCTGTTTTTT. Residues: CASSFSANTGELFF. The rearrangement uses TRBV28 and TRBJ2-2, with D perhaps TRBD2 (5 bases). V was clipped by 6 bases and J by 0 bases, with 8 bases between them. Germline V gene lookup returns CDR1 MDHEN and CDR2 SYDVKM. This CDR3 is built from 14 residues.

The gene calls are TRBV30 and TRBJ1-2; 10 nucleotides align to TRBD1. Germline loops: CDR1 GTSNPN, CDR2 SVGIG (reference sequence). V gave up 0 bases and J gave up 10 bases; unmatched junction bases: 5. CDR3 size: 13 residues. This CDR3 reads CAWSVWDRGDYTF. For the CDR3, the DNA is TGTGCCTGGAGTGTCTGGGACAGGGGCGACTACACCTTC. Full variable domain (rest looked up from reference TRBV30 and TRBJ1-2): SQTIHQWPATLVQPVGSPLSLECTVEGTSNPNLYWYRQAAGRGLQLLFYSVGIGQISSEVPQNLSASRPQDRQFILSSKKLLLSDSGFYLCAWSVWDRGDYTFGSGTRLTVV.

This clone has a single count. The chain joins TRBV7-9 to TRBJ2-2; a possible D gene is TRBD2 (5 bases). V lost 3 bases to trimming and J lost 2 bases, with 16 bases between them. There are 17 residues in the CDR3. Germline CDR1 SEHNR, CDR2 FQNEAQ (reference sequence). The CDR3 loop reads CASSLRAGQGNTGELFF. CDR3 sequence (DNA): TGTGCCAGCAGCTTGAGGGCGGGTCAAGGCAACACCGGGGAGCTGTTTTTT.

The rearrangement joins TRBV7-3 to TRBJ2-5; 9 positions agree with TRBD2. CDR3 length: 15 residues. Germline CDR1 is SGHTA and CDR2 is FQGTGA. V gave up 2 bases and J gave up 2 bases; unmatched junction bases: 3. The DNA for the CDR3 is TGTGCCAGCAGCTTATTAGCGGGAGTGCAAGAGACCCAGTACTTC. Its protein is CASSLLAGVQETQYF.

The chain couples TRBV7-9 to TRBJ2-1, with D unclear. CDR1 is SEHNR and CDR2 is FQNEAQ in the germline V gene (reference sequence). V was cut by 0 bases and J by 5 bases, with 11 bases left in between. The CDR3 contains 15 residues. The CDR3 region has the DNA TGTGCCAGCAGCTTAGCGCAGGTTAAGGACAATGAGCAGTTCTTC. Translation gives CASSLAQVKDNEQFF.

In this sample, this clone turned up a few times. The rearrangement uses TRBV5-1 and TRBJ1-6; D is uncertain. V was trimmed by 0 bases and J by 6 bases, leaving 7 bases between them. The CDR3 totals 14 residues. Germline V lookup: CDR1 SGHRS, CDR2 YFSETQ. In DNA form, the CDR3 reads TGCGCCAGCAGCTTGGGAGGCGGTAATTCACCCCTCCACTTT. Protein: CASSLGGGNSPLHF.

The chain recombines TRBV7-9 with TRBJ1-4; TRBD1 is a possible D gene (6 bases). V shed 5 bases and J shed 4 bases, with 14 bases lying between them. Germline CDR1 reads SEHNR; CDR2 reads FQNEAQ (reference sequence). The CDR3 contains 15 residues. Here the CDR3 DNA reads TGTGCCAGCAGCAGTTCCGGGACACATAATGAAAAACTGTTTTTT. Translating it yields CASSSSGTHNEKLFF.